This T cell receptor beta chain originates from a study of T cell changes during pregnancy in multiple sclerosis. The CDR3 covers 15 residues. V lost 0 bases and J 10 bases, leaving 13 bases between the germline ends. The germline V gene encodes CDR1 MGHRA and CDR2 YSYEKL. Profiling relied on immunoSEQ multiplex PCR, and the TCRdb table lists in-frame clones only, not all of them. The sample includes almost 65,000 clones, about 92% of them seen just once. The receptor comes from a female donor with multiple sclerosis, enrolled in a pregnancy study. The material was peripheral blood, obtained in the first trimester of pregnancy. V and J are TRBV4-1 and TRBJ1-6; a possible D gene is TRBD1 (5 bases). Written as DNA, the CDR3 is TGCGCCAGCAGCCAAGATTGGCAGGGTCAATCACCCCTCCACTTT. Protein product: CASSQDWQGQSPLHF.